The rows below give T cell receptor beta chains drawn from one sample of a study of cytomegalovirus exposure and HLA in healthy donors. The method was immunoSEQ multiplex PCR; TCRdb's version includes in-frame clones alone and lacks a portion of them. Of about 190,000 clones in the sample, 79% were seen once. The specimen sequenced was PBMCs. Every receptor here comes from a woman aged 50 to 65 in good health and CMV-seronegative. CDR3s include the opening cysteine and the closing phenylalanine or tryptophan. The D gene is left open where the match is weak. Expanded clones get a size class; other rows say once, few or many, or leave the size out.

D gene: .; V gene: TRBV5-4; J gene: TRBJ1-2; clone size: .; CDR3 protein: CASSLGAGGAQGYGYTF; CDR3 DNA: TGTGCCAGCAGCTTGGGGGCGGGGGGGGCGCAGGGCTATGGCTACACCTTC
D gene: .; V gene: TRBV4-3; J gene: TRBJ1-2; clone size: once; CDR3 protein: CASSQAGIGGYTF; CDR3 DNA: TGCGCCAGCAGCCAAGCAGGGATCGGTGGCTACACCTTC
D gene: .; V gene: TRBV7-2; J gene: TRBJ1-5; clone size: .; CDR3 protein: CASSPYALVQPQHF; CDR3 DNA: TGTGCCAGCAGCCCTTACGCCTTAGTACAGCCCCAGCATTTT
D gene: .; V gene: TRBV10-3; J gene: TRBJ2-7; clone size: few; CDR3 protein: CAISENLGSYEQYF; CDR3 DNA: TGTGCCATCAGTGAGAATCTTGGTTCCTACGAGCAGTACTTC
D gene: .; V gene: TRBV28; J gene: TRBJ1-6; clone size: .; CDR3 protein: CASSPPPSGSPLHF; CDR3 DNA: TGTGCCAGCAGCCCTCCACCGTCGGGTTCACCCCTCCACTTT
D gene: .; V gene: TRBV7-6; J gene: TRBJ1-6; clone size: .; CDR3 protein: CASSDTGKGVYNSPLHF; CDR3 DNA: TGTGCCAGCAGCGATACAGGGAAGGGCGTCTATAATTCACCCCTCCACTTT
D gene: .; V gene: TRBV5-1; J gene: TRBJ2-2; clone size: .; CDR3 protein: CASSLTAVTGELFF; CDR3 DNA: TGCGCCAGCAGCTTGACAGCGGTTACCGGGGAGCTGTTTTTT
D gene: TRBD1; V gene: TRBV19; J gene: TRBJ2-2; clone size: .; CDR3 protein: CASSPTGAKTGELFF; CDR3 DNA: TGTGCCAGTAGTCCGACAGGGGCGAAGACCGGGGAGCTGTTTTTT
D gene: .; V gene: TRBV7-3; J gene: TRBJ1-2; clone size: .; CDR3 protein: CASNPSAGNYGYTF; CDR3 DNA: TGTGCCAGCAACCCCTCCGCGGGAAACTATGGCTACACCTTC
D gene: TRBD1; V gene: TRBV5-1; J gene: TRBJ2-7; clone size: .; CDR3 protein: CASSLAGTGKAYEQYF; CDR3 DNA: TGCGCCAGCAGCTTAGCCGGGACAGGGAAGGCCTACGAGCAGTACTTC
D gene: .; V gene: TRBV6-5; J gene: TRBJ2-5; clone size: few; CDR3 protein: CASSYGGRGGETQYF; CDR3 DNA: TGTGCCAGCAGTTACGGCGGCCGGGGAGGAGAGACCCAGTACTTC
D gene: .; V gene: TRBV9; J gene: TRBJ2-2; clone size: .; CDR3 protein: CASSVVAVNTGELFF; CDR3 DNA: TGTGCCAGCAGCGTAGTTGCAGTGAACACCGGGGAGCTGTTTTTT
D gene: TRBD2; V gene: TRBV9; J gene: TRBJ2-5; clone size: .; CDR3 protein: CASTKAGGRETQYF; CDR3 DNA: TGTGCCAGCACAAAAGCGGGAGGCCGCGAGACCCAGTACTTC
D gene: TRBD1; V gene: TRBV18; J gene: TRBJ2-3; clone size: .; CDR3 protein: CASSPGQGGTDTQYF; CDR3 DNA: TGTGCCAGCTCACCTGGACAGGGCGGGACAGATACGCAGTATTTT
D gene: .; V gene: TRBV7-9; J gene: TRBJ1-6; clone size: .; CDR3 protein: CASSRRGGSNSPLHF; CDR3 DNA: TGTGCCAGCAGCCGTAGGGGGGGGAGTAATTCACCCCTCCACTTT
D gene: .; V gene: TRBV10-3; J gene: TRBJ2-7; clone size: .; CDR3 protein: CAISEGGSGTREQYF; CDR3 DNA: TGTGCCATCAGTGAGGGTGGTAGCGGAACGAGGGAGCAGTACTTC
D gene: .; V gene: TRBV7-3; J gene: TRBJ2-5; clone size: .; CDR3 protein: CASSQDSQETQYF; CDR3 DNA: TGTGCCAGCAGCCAGGACAGCCAAGAGACCCAGTACTTC
D gene: .; V gene: TRBV6-6; J gene: TRBJ1-1; clone size: .; CDR3 protein: CASSYRTAMNTEAFF; CDR3 DNA: TGTGCCAGCAGTTACCGGACAGCGATGAACACTGAAGCTTTCTTT
D gene: .; V gene: TRBV9; J gene: TRBJ2-2; clone size: .; CDR3 protein: CASSTGQSPNTGELFF; CDR3 DNA: TGTGCCAGCAGCACGGGACAATCCCCGAACACCGGGGAGCTGTTTTTT
D gene: .; V gene: TRBV6-6; J gene: TRBJ2-2; clone size: .; CDR3 protein: CASNLGAELFF; CDR3 DNA: TGTGCCAGCAACCTAGGGGCGGAGCTGTTTTTT
D gene: TRBD1; V gene: TRBV11-2; J gene: TRBJ2-7; clone size: .; CDR3 protein: CASSSSDRGLEQYF; CDR3 DNA: TGTGCCAGCAGCTCCAGCGACAGGGGGCTTGAGCAGTACTTC
D gene: .; V gene: TRBV28; J gene: TRBJ2-7; clone size: .; CDR3 protein: CASWGSGSYEQYF; CDR3 DNA: TGTGCCAGTTGGGGTAGCGGCTCCTACGAGCAGTACTTC
D gene: TRBD1; V gene: TRBV7-9; J gene: TRBJ1-2; clone size: .; CDR3 protein: CASVSTGGHYGYTF; CDR3 DNA: TGTGCCAGCGTCTCGACAGGGGGTCACTATGGCTACACCTTC
D gene: .; V gene: TRBV16; J gene: TRBJ2-3; clone size: .; CDR3 protein: CASSQLRSGDTQYF; CDR3 DNA: TGTGCCAGCAGCCAATTAAGGTCAGGAGATACGCAGTATTTT
D gene: TRBD1; V gene: TRBV7-6; J gene: TRBJ2-2; clone size: .; CDR3 protein: CASSYPGGRTGELFF; CDR3 DNA: TGTGCCAGCAGCTACCCAGGGGGCAGGACCGGGGAGCTGTTTTTT
D gene: TRBD1; V gene: TRBV7-9; J gene: TRBJ1-2; clone size: .; CDR3 protein: CASSLEGTGPVGGYTF; CDR3 DNA: TGTGCCAGCAGCTTAGAAGGGACAGGCCCTGTCGGTGGCTACACCTTC
D gene: .; V gene: TRBV13; J gene: TRBJ2-5; clone size: .; CDR3 protein: CASSSRQDFEETQYF; CDR3 DNA: TGTGCCAGCAGCTCCCGACAGGATTTCGAGGAGACCCAGTACTTC
D gene: TRBD1; V gene: TRBV7-2; J gene: TRBJ1-2; clone size: .; CDR3 protein: CASSLKGGEGYTF; CDR3 DNA: TGTGCCAGCAGCTTAAAAGGGGGCGAAGGCTACACCTTC
D gene: .; V gene: TRBV19; J gene: TRBJ2-7; clone size: .; CDR3 protein: CASSFPETTYEQYF; CDR3 DNA: TGTGCCAGTAGTTTCCCGGAGACGACCTACGAGCAGTACTTC
D gene: .; V gene: TRBV4-1; J gene: TRBJ1-6; clone size: .; CDR3 protein: CASSRDWSGGGNSPLHF; CDR3 DNA: TGCGCCAGCAGCCGAGATTGGTCCGGGGGTGGGAATTCACCCCTCCACTTT
D gene: TRBD1; V gene: TRBV2; J gene: TRBJ1-2; clone size: once; CDR3 protein: CASSTDRGHYGYTF; CDR3 DNA: TGTGCCAGCAGTACTGACAGGGGACACTATGGCTACACCTTC
D gene: TRBD2; V gene: TRBV7-8; J gene: TRBJ2-1; clone size: .; CDR3 protein: CASSLGSTSGAHNEQFF; CDR3 DNA: TGTGCCAGCAGCTTAGGATCAACTAGCGGGGCCCACAATGAGCAGTTCTTC
D gene: .; V gene: TRBV28; J gene: TRBJ2-7; clone size: .; CDR3 protein: CASSFRLIAFYEQYF; CDR3 DNA: TGTGCCAGCAGTTTCCGGCTCATAGCCTTCTACGAGCAGTACTTC
D gene: .; V gene: TRBV9; J gene: TRBJ2-3; clone size: .; CDR3 protein: CASSVGGSADTQYF; CDR3 DNA: TGTGCCAGCAGCGTCGGGGGAAGCGCAGATACGCAGTATTTT
D gene: TRBD1; V gene: TRBV6-1; J gene: TRBJ2-7; clone size: .; CDR3 protein: CASSYDGTGLPEQYF; CDR3 DNA: TGTGCCAGCAGCTACGACGGGACAGGGCTCCCCGAGCAGTACTTC
D gene: TRBD2; V gene: TRBV10-3; J gene: TRBJ2-1; clone size: .; CDR3 protein: CAISERTTSGSDEQFF; CDR3 DNA: TGTGCCATCAGTGAAAGAACGACTAGCGGGAGTGATGAGCAGTTCTTC
D gene: .; V gene: TRBV28; J gene: TRBJ1-2; clone size: .; CDR3 protein: CASRSPPTAVGYTF; CDR3 DNA: TGTGCCAGCAGGTCCCCGCCAACGGCGGTTGGCTACACCTTC
D gene: .; V gene: TRBV7-2; J gene: TRBJ1-2; clone size: .; CDR3 protein: CASSLLIGGAANYGYTF; CDR3 DNA: TGTGCCAGCAGCCTACTAATCGGGGGGGCGGCTAACTATGGCTACACCTTC
D gene: .; V gene: TRBV9; J gene: TRBJ2-7; clone size: .; CDR3 protein: CASSPIDRPDYEQYF; CDR3 DNA: TGTGCCAGCAGCCCAATCGACAGACCGGACTACGAGCAGTACTTC
D gene: .; V gene: TRBV7-7; J gene: TRBJ2-1; clone size: .; CDR3 protein: CASSSTSGEQFF; CDR3 DNA: TGTGCTAGCAGCTCCACAAGCGGTGAGCAGTTCTTC
D gene: .; V gene: TRBV10-3; J gene: TRBJ1-4; clone size: .; CDR3 protein: CAISEGAGAEKLFF; CDR3 DNA: TGTGCCATCAGTGAGGGGGCAGGGGCGGAAAAACTGTTTTTT
D gene: .; V gene: TRBV19; J gene: TRBJ1-2; clone size: few; CDR3 protein: CASSIVVRRRGHNYGYTF; CDR3 DNA: TGTGCCAGTAGTATCGTAGTCCGACGCCGCGGACACAACTATGGCTACACCTTC